This TCR beta chain was identified in a study of blood T cell repertoires in COVID-19 (dated by TCRdb to the early 2020s). Context from the whole study: Samples from collaborators originated in the United States, Italy and Spain and spanned both the acute and convalescent phases of COVID-19. Deeply sampled blood TCRbeta repertoires from subjects exposed to, actively infected with, or recovered from COVID-19 were included in the dataset. Sample metadata almost always included a de-identified subject ID, COVID-19 status, age in years and sex. The repertoires were released in a freely available public database meant as a resource for research on the immune response to SARS-CoV-2. Where available, HLA class I and class II types were obtained from metadata supplied by the sample provider rather than from assay-based typing. The prospective study material was composed of cDNA or gDNA derived from T cells, B-cell-depleted T cells, or PBMCs. Samples were obtained from the ongoing ImmuneRACE study (first 160 participants) and from 950 to 1,500 subjects provided by 6 global collaborators.

Enrolling through a virtual design, the prospective study's participants ranged in age from roughly 18 to 95 years and lived across roughly 23 United States geographic areas. To assign participants to cohorts, the prospective study relied on clinical history that participants themselves reported in a screening survey and a study questionnaire. Recovered participants in ImmuneRACE Cohort 3 were defined by two consecutive negative NP/OP PCR tests, clearance by a healthcare professional, or resolution of symptoms. Mobile phlebotomists in the prospective study collected whole blood, serum and a nasopharyngeal or oropharyngeal swab from every participant. Prospective study participants could optionally give additional blood draws and questionnaires over a roughly two-month period. Before DNA extraction, blood samples from the prospective study were shipped at room temperature or frozen. CDR1 MNHEY and CDR2 SVGEGT are derived from the germline V gene. The junction shows trimming of 5 bases on V and 3 bases on J, and the gene matches do not reach 9 bases of it. CDR3 length: 15 amino acids, cysteine to phenylalanine. Solely the CDR3 DNA is kept, with 45 bases framed from the first base.

Results the study describes overall, beyond this receptor: The quantity of clinical and demographic metadata differed by source and by participant and was supplied without curation.

TCRbeta CDR3 regions were amplified from genomic DNA using the immunoSEQ Assay, a bias-controlled multiplex PCR. For the original study's pipeline: The number of nucleated cells in each sample was estimated from the amplification of reference gene primers within the assay. To quantify the absolute abundance of each unique TCRbeta CDR3 rearrangement, sequence reads were collapsed and filtered. For each sample, productive Simpson clonality was calculated by taking the square root of Simpson's diversity index across productive rearrangements. TCRdb obtained this table from immuneACCESS and retained in-frame rearrangements with V and J assigned. These tables miss some clones; where compared with another copy, unresolved V genes account for less than half of the shortfall, and the remainder is unexplained. The V and J calls and clone size are taken from that table; D and trimming were inferred from the DNA. Here the sample has approximately 300,000 clones; about nine tenths occur a single time. 4.5% to 5.5% of the sample goes to the ten largest clones.

On this clone itself: No cognate antigen has been identified for it. The record has no base qualities; no much larger clone is one base away.

Recombination linked TRBV6-2 or TRBV6-3 to TRBJ2-7; 8 nucleotides in the junction match TRBD1. Sequences were obtained from PBMCs or T cells enriched from blood (not recorded which). The receptor was isolated from a man in his 60s who had recovered from COVID-19. The CDR3 region reads CASSNIKQGGYEQYF. In nucleotide form, the sequence is TGTGCCAGCAGTAACATTAAACAGGGGGGCTACGAGCAGTACTTC.